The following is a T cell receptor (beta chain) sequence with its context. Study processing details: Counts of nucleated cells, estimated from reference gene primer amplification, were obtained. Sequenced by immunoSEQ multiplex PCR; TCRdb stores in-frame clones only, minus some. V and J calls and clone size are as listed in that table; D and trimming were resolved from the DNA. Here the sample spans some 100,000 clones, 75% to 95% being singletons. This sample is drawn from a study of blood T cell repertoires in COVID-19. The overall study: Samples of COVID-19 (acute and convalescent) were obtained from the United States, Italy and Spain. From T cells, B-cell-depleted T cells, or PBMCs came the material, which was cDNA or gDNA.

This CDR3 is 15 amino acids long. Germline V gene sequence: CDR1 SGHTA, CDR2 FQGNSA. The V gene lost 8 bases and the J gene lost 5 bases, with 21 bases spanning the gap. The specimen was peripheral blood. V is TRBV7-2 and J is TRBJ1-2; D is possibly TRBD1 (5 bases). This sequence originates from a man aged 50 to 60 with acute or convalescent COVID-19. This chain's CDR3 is CASQKGGETLYGYTF. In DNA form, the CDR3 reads TGTGCCAGCCAAAAAGGAGGGGAGACCCTTTATGGCTACACCTTC.